These T cell receptor beta chains were read from a single sample in a study of beta chain features in type 1 diabetes. The assay was immunoSEQ multiplex PCR, and TCRdb's table has in-frame clones only and misses some. The sample yields 60,000 to 75,000 clones, about 61% seen once. What was sequenced was Tregs from blood. These receptors originate from a woman aged 18-30 years in good health. Each CDR3 is given with its conserved first and last residue. A D gene is named only where the DNA matches it firmly.

CDR3 DNA,CDR3 protein,V gene,J gene,D gene,CDR3 length
TGTGCCAGCAGCTCGGGACGGACTAGCGGGGGCGGGGAGACCCAGTACTTC,CASSSGRTSGGGETQYF,TRBV7-2,TRBJ2-5,TRBD2,17
TGTGCCAGCAGCGTTCGACAGGGTAGCACTGAAGCTTTCTTT,CASSVRQGSTEAFF,TRBV11-2,TRBJ1-1,TRBD1,14
TGTGCCTGGGGGACACTAACAGGCGAGCAGTACTTC,CAWGTLTGEQYF,TRBV30,TRBJ2-7,-,12
TGTGCCAGCTCACCAGGGGACAGGCCCCATGGCTACACCTTC,CASSPGDRPHGYTF,TRBV18,TRBJ1-2,TRBD1,14
TGCGCCAGCAGCCAAGAGATTTCCGTGGCAGGGGACGGCGAGACCCAGTACTTC,CASSQEISVAGDGETQYF,TRBV4-1,TRBJ2-5,-,18
TGTGCCAGCAACCGGGACTGGGACTACGAGCAGTACTTC,CASNRDWDYEQYF,TRBV7-9,TRBJ2-7,-,13
TGCGCCAGCAGCTTGGGGCCCGCAGGGGATGAGCAGTTCTTC,CASSLGPAGDEQFF,TRBV5-1,TRBJ2-1,-,14
TGCGCCAGCAGCTCTGGACAGCTCAACACTGAAGCTTTCTTT,CASSSGQLNTEAFF,TRBV5-1,TRBJ1-1,-,14
TGTGCCAGCAGCGGACAAGGCCCGAACACTGAAGCTTTCTTT,CASSGQGPNTEAFF,TRBV2,TRBJ1-1,-,14
TGTGCCAGCAGCTCCAAATCCATTCCCGCAGGAAGGAACTATGGCTACACCTTC,CASSSKSIPAGRNYGYTF,TRBV7-3,TRBJ1-2,-,18
TGTGCCAGCAGTTACCTCTCTCTCCAAGAGACCCAGTACTTC,CASSYLSLQETQYF,TRBV6-6,TRBJ2-5,-,14
TGTGCCAGCAGCACGGGACTAGCGGGGACAGATACGCAGTATTTT,CASSTGLAGTDTQYF,TRBV9,TRBJ2-3,TRBD2,15
TGTGCCAGCAGGCGACAGGGGTCTCTTCCAGATACGCAGTATTTT,CASRRQGSLPDTQYF,TRBV6-5,TRBJ2-3,TRBD1,15
TGCGCCAGCAGCTTGGGGTCTAGCGGGAGTGAGACCCAGTACTTC,CASSLGSSGSETQYF,TRBV5-1,TRBJ2-5,TRBD2,15
TGTGCCAGCAGTTACGGAACAGGGGGCCTTCTCGGTGAAGCTTTCTTT,CASSYGTGGLLGEAFF,TRBV6-5,TRBJ1-1,TRBD1,16
TGTGCCAGCAGTGAAGGCGTAGGGGATCAGCCCCAGCATTTT,CASSEGVGDQPQHF,TRBV6-1,TRBJ1-5,-,14
TGTGCCAGCAGTTCGACTAGCGGGAGGGTGACAAACACCGGGGAGCTGTTTTTT,CASSSTSGRVTNTGELFF,TRBV27,TRBJ2-2,TRBD2,18
TGTGCCAGCAGCCCCTCTAGCGGGAGGCGCGAGCAGTACTTC,CASSPSSGRREQYF,TRBV6-6,TRBJ2-7,TRBD2,14
TGTGCCAGCTCATCCGGGACAGAGTCTGAGCAGTACTTC,CASSSGTESEQYF,TRBV18,TRBJ2-7,TRBD1,13
TGTGCCAGCAGCTTGGATGCTAGACCCTACAATGAGCAGTTCTTC,CASSLDARPYNEQFF,TRBV5-4,TRBJ2-1,-,15
TGTGCCAGCAGTGACCCGACTAGCGGGGGCCTTACCGGGGAGCTGTTTTTT,CASSDPTSGGLTGELFF,TRBV2,TRBJ2-2,TRBD2,17
TGCGCCAGCAGCTCCTCCTTTGATGAGCAGTTCTTC,CASSSSFDEQFF,TRBV5-1,TRBJ2-1,-,12
TGCAGCGTGACAGGGGGCTATGGCTACACCTTC,CSVTGGYGYTF,TRBV29-1,TRBJ1-2,TRBD1,11
TGTGCCAGCAGCCGCCCCGGGACAGGGATGTACGAGCAGTACTTC,CASSRPGTGMYEQYF,TRBV14,TRBJ2-7,TRBD1,15
TGCGCCAGCAGCTCAGGGGTATGGAGCACTGAAGCTTTCTTT,CASSSGVWSTEAFF,TRBV5-1,TRBJ1-1,-,14
TGTGCCAGCAGTTATGGGACAGGGTACTTACGTGGCTACACCTTC,CASSYGTGYLRGYTF,TRBV2,TRBJ1-2,TRBD1,15
TGTGCCAGCAGCCCCGAGGGGCGACGGGGGGACAATGAGCAGTTCTTC,CASSPEGRRGDNEQFF,TRBV9,TRBJ2-1,TRBD2,16
TGTGCCAGCAGGGGCTTTGGGGAGAATGAGCAGTTCTTC,CASRGFGENEQFF,TRBV6-5,TRBJ2-1,-,13
TGTGCCAGTAGTCACTTTCCGGGACAGGGGGTTAACGTCGGTGGCTACACCTTC,CASSHFPGQGVNVGGYTF,TRBV19,TRBJ1-2,TRBD1,18
TGCGCCAGCAGCCCCCGGCGGGCTAGCACAGATACGCAGTATTTT,CASSPRRASTDTQYF,TRBV5-1,TRBJ2-3,-,15
TGCGCCAGCAGCCCCGGACAGGGTTGGGACACTGAAGCTTTCTTT,CASSPGQGWDTEAFF,TRBV5-1,TRBJ1-1,TRBD1,15
TGTGCCAGCCCGGGACATTCGAACACTGAAGCTTTCTTT,CASPGHSNTEAFF,TRBV6-5,TRBJ1-1,-,13
TGTGCCAGCAGTTCGGCGGGGCGCGGGGAGCTGTTTTTT,CASSSAGRGELFF,TRBV7-9,TRBJ2-2,-,13
TGTGCCAGCAGCTCTGGACTAGCGGGGGGTCCAACAGATACGCAGTATTTT,CASSSGLAGGPTDTQYF,TRBV5-4,TRBJ2-3,TRBD2,17
TGTGCCATCAAGGGGCAGGGGTCCTACGAGCAGTACTTC,CAIKGQGSYEQYF,TRBV10-3,TRBJ2-7,-,13